This T cell receptor beta chain was found in a study of Ad26.COV2.S vaccination and SARS-CoV-2 variants (dated by TCRdb to 2020 to 2022). Looking at the study overall: The specificity and breadth of SARS-CoV-2-reactive T cell receptors after Ad26.COV2.S vaccination were assessed by TCRbeta repertoire sequencing. The TCR-sequenced set comprised approximately 32 samples: some 19 Ad26.COV2.S vaccine recipients, 5 placebo recipients and 8 SARS-CoV-2 convalescent individuals. What the work shows at the level of the full study, not this receptor alone: Substantial breadth of spike-specific CD8+ and CD4+ T cell responses was reported after vaccination. The authors noted that total T cell responses may have been underestimated by the TCR breadth and depth analyses. Spike-specific TCR breadth was higher in Ad26.COV2.S recipients than in placebo recipients (P = 0.0014). Non-spike TCR breadth was comparable between vaccine and placebo recipients, consistent with the vaccine containing only spike.

Comments on this clone: The specificity of this receptor is unknown. Per-base quality was not reported, and no clone a single base away is much larger than it.

Measured from the cysteine to the phenylalanine, the CDR3 is 14 residues long. CDR3 DNA is the only sequence kept; it has 42 bases, read in frame from the first base. V loses 0 bases, J loses 6 bases, and the germline ends lie 11 bases apart. Based on the germline V gene (reference sequence), the CDR1 and CDR2 sequences are SGHAT and FQDESV. What the time point label conveys for this sample: individuals recovered from natural SARS-CoV-2 infection. TCRbeta CDR3 regions were sequenced with the immunoSEQ Assay. After extraction, genomic DNA underwent amplification by bias-controlled multiplex PCR, followed by high-throughput sequencing. The study's own analysis went as follows. Collapsing and filtering of sequences were performed to quantify the absolute abundance of each unique TCRbeta CDR3 region. T cell fraction was estimated by normalizing TCRbeta template counts to usable DNA, with usable DNA measured through amplification of reference genes found in all nucleated cells. Repertoire TCRs were annotated as SARS-CoV-2-specific by exact matching of V gene, CDR3 amino acid sequence and J gene to a known reactive TCR set. MIRA supplied the reference SARS-CoV-2 TCR set, which was filtered for enrichment in COVID-19-positive ImmuneCODE repertoires so that public or cross-reactive TCRs were removed. Using the MIRA antigens, annotated TCRs were further analysed by specific ORF or by position within an ORF. Breadth was defined as the number of annotated unique rearrangements divided by the total number of unique productive rearrangements, and depth was defined as the summed frequency of the annotated unique rearrangements. Two-sided Wilcoxon rank-sum tests were used to compare TCR breadth between groups. Here the immuneACCESS table is served through TCRdb, limited to in-frame sequences with V and J called. Missing clones are a known gap in these copies; in checked studies unresolved V genes cover under half, and the rest lacks a known reason. V and J calls and clone size are those listed in that table; D and trimming were worked out from the DNA. This sample is represented by approximately 400,000 clones; about 90% of them were singletons. The ten largest clonotypes hold 3.9% of the sample.

The clonotype comes from a human donor who had recovered from COVID-19. The sequence joins TRBV11-1 to TRBJ1-2, with TRBD1 perhaps the D gene, on 6 matching bases. The specimen was peripheral blood, collected after recovery from COVID-19. The DNA reads as follows: TGTGCCAGCAGCTTAGCTACAGGGCCGAATGGCTACACCTTC. The resulting protein is CASSLATGPNGYTF.